The 24 T cell receptor beta chains reported below all come from one sample, sequenced in a study of shared clonotypes between healthy human individuals (TCRdb year 2020). CD8 naive samples were CD45RO-negative cells positively selected for CCR7, giving a CD45RA+CCR7+ population that excluded TemRA cells. Library prep was done by the immunoSEQ multiplex PCR assay. In its TCRdb copy, this immuneACCESS table keeps in-frame sequences only and misses some clones. Where compared with another copy, unresolved V genes explain less than half of these, and the others have no known cause. The sample table holds millions of clones, of which 85% to 95% were seen once. The top ten clones comprise around 1.1% of the sample. Input material: naive CD8+ T cells sorted from blood. The cell subset or site label here, explained by the study, means: CD45RA+CCR7+. The receptor source for this set is a man younger than 35 in good health.

This sequence joins TRBV11-3 and TRBJ1-2; 8 positions agree with TRBD1. With 5 bases clipped from V and 2 bases from J, the junction kept 4 bases outside the gene matches. Germline V gene sequence: CDR1 SGHNT, CDR2 YENEEA. This CDR3 comprises 14 residues. The CDR3 region is CASSHRGANYGYTF. CDR3 coding DNA: TGTGCCAGCAGCCACAGGGGGGCCAACTATGGCTACACCTTC.

The J gene is TRBJ2-7, the V gene TRBV5-5; D gene ambiguous. CDR1 is SGHKS and CDR2 is YYEKEE in the germline V gene (reference sequence). The CDR3 consists of 14 residues. Trimming took off 1 base at V and 7 bases at J, with 15 bases between the two ends. CDR3 amino acids: CASSLSWADWEQYF. The CDR3 DNA is TGTGCCAGCAGCTTGAGCTGGGCCGATTGGGAGCAGTACTTC.

The chain combines TRBV7-3 with TRBJ2-3; 8 nucleotides line up with TRBD2. Trimming removed 1 base from V and 3 bases from J; junction bases left unmatched: 6. This CDR3 has 16 residues. Germline values: CDR1 SGHTA, CDR2 FQGTGA. CDR3 sequence (DNA): TGTGCCAGCAGCTTAAAGACGGGGGGGCTAACAGATACGCAGTATTTT. Amino acid sequence: CASSLKTGGLTDTQYF.

The V and J genes are TRBV27 and TRBJ2-7; TRBD2 is a possible D gene (5 bases). This CDR3 is built from 14 residues. Germline CDR1 is MNHEY and CDR2 is SMNVEV (reference sequence). Trimming took off 4 bases at V and 2 bases at J, with 12 bases between the two ends. CDR3 bases: TGTGCCAGCAGTTACGGGGTAGGAGCCTACGAGCAGTACTTC. This sequence encodes CASSYGVGAYEQYF.

Details on this clone: A much larger clone sits a single nucleotide away, making a read error possible. This rearrangement joins TRBV11-1 to TRBJ2-7; no firm D call. The CDR3 has 11 residues. CDR1 is SGHAT, CDR2 FQDESV, per germline (reference sequence). Trimming stripped 6 bases from V and 0 bases from J, with 3 bases between. The CDR3 DNA reads TGTGCCAGCAGTGGCTCCTACGAGCAGTACTTC. It specifies CASSGSYEQYF.

This chain joins TRBV7-6 and TRBJ2-7; 10 nucleotides agree with TRBD2. The CDR3 spans 14 residues. With 5 bases clipped from V and 4 bases from J, the junction kept 5 bases outside the gene matches. Germline V gene sequence: CDR1 SGHVS, CDR2 FNYEAQ. CDR3 amino acids: CASSSNSGGYEQYF. Written as DNA, the CDR3 is TGTGCCAGCAGCAGTAATAGCGGGGGGTACGAGCAGTACTTC.

V and J are TRBV5-1 and TRBJ2-3; 8 nucleotides match TRBD1. With 0 bases clipped from V and 2 bases from J, the junction kept 8 bases outside the gene matches. Germline values: CDR1 SGHRS, CDR2 YFSETQ. CDR3 size: 17 residues. CDR3 bases: TGCGCCAGCAGCTTGGGGGATTGGACAGGGTCCACAGATACGCAGTATTTT. Its translation is CASSLGDWTGSTDTQYF.

This sequence joins TRBV11-3 and TRBJ1-2; D unclear. Germline V CDR1 and CDR2: SGHNT, YENEEA. The V gene lost 6 bases and the J gene lost 1 base, with 12 bases spanning the gap. The CDR3 extends over 14 amino acids. The CDR3 DNA reads TGTGCCAGCAGTCAAACCAGTTATAACTATGGCTACACCTTC. It encodes CASSQTSYNYGYTF.

The chain is built from TRBV29-1 and TRBJ2-1; 7 positions match TRBD2. V was clipped by 3 bases and J by 5 bases; unmatched bases: 7. The CDR3 is made up of 14 amino acids. CDR1 and CDR2 (germline): SQVTM, ANQGSEA. CDR3 sequence reads: CSVDGEGSNNEQFF. The CDR3 DNA sequence: TGCAGCGTTGACGGGGAGGGGAGTAACAATGAGCAGTTCTTC.

With regard to this clone: The junction does not match germline at one end; this may be a read error. The chain joins TRBV25-1 to TRBJ1-3; unclear D gene. CDR1 is MGHDK, CDR2 SYGVNS, per germline. This CDR3 is built from 12 residues. The CDR3 coding sequence is TGTGCCAGCGGTGATTCTGGAAACACCATATATTTT. This encodes CASGDSGNTIYF.

A note on this clone: The junction shows a germline mismatch at one end, possibly a read error. The CDR3 DNA follows: TGTGCTAGCAGCTTAGTCAGGGGGGGACACAATGAGCAGTTCTTC. Translation gives CASSLVRGGHNEQFF. The chain has TRBV7-7 and TRBJ2-1; D may be TRBD1 or TRBD2 (7 bases each). Germline CDR1 reads SSHAT; CDR2 reads FNYEAQ (reference sequence). This CDR3 region has 15 residues.

Worth noting for this clone: Other nucleotide sequences in the sample specify the same CDR3. The CDR3: CASSYTGGSQETQYF. CDR3 bases: TGTGCCAGCAGTTATACGGGAGGCAGTCAAGAGACCCAGTACTTC. This chain joins TRBV6-5 and TRBJ2-5; 7 nucleotides agree with TRBD2. Germline-derived CDR1 and CDR2 are MNHEY and SVGAGI. The CDR3 has 15 residues. V shed 3 bases and J 2 bases; nucleotides not matched to a gene: 6.

This clone was seen a handful of times. The rearrangement links TRBV5-4 to TRBJ2-2; the match to TRBD2 covers 7 bases. V shed 6 bases and J 0 bases; nucleotides not matched to a gene: 8. CDR1 and CDR2 (germline): SGHNT, YYREEE (reference sequence). The CDR3 has 16 residues. CDR3 sequence reads: CASIPGAGTNTGELFF. For the CDR3, the DNA is TGTGCCAGCATCCCTGGAGCGGGGACGAACACCGGGGAGCTGTTTTTT. Filled out from reference TRBV5-4 and TRBJ2-2, the complete variable domain reads ETGVTQSPTHLIKTRGQQVTLRCSSQSGHNTVSWYQQALGQGPQFIFQYYREEENGRGNFPPRFSGLQFPNYSSELNVNALELDDSALYLCASIPGAGTNTGELFFGEGSRLTVL.

Points on this clone: Other DNA sequences in this sample translate to the same CDR3. The chain joins TRBV5-1 to TRBJ2-7, with D hard to call. The CDR3 length is 14 residues. Germline V gene lookup returns CDR1 SGHRS and CDR2 YFSETQ. Trimming took off 1 base at V and 1 base at J, with 9 bases between the two ends. In nucleotides, the CDR3 is TGCGCCAGCAGCTTGAGATCAGAGTCCTACGAGCAGTACTTC. Residues: CASSLRSESYEQYF.

V is TRBV6-5 and J is TRBJ2-5; D unclear. Trimming pared 5 bases from V and 0 bases from J, leaving 7 bases between. This CDR3 has 13 residues. CDR1 and CDR2 from the germline V gene are MNHEY and SVGAGI. The DNA for the CDR3 is TGTGCCAGCAGTACCCCGAACCAAGAGACCCAGTACTTC. Amino acid sequence: CASSTPNQETQYF.

This clone was found once. V usage is TRBV11-2 and J usage is TRBJ2-3, with 9 bases matching TRBD2. Germline CDR1 reads SGHAT; CDR2 reads FQNNGV. This CDR3 region has 17 residues. V trimming: 4 bases; J trimming: 2 bases; junction bases outside the gene matches: 10. CDR3 sequence: CASSSMPGGRVTDTQYF. CDR3 coding DNA: TGTGCCAGCAGCTCTATGCCGGGCGGGAGGGTCACAGATACGCAGTATTTT.

On this clone: Within the sample, other DNA sequences also encode this same CDR3. The chain employs TRBV9 and TRBJ2-7; perhaps TRBD1 as D (5 bases). The CDR3 runs 12 residues. Germline V CDR1 and CDR2: SGDLS, YYNGEE. With 1 base removed from V and 6 bases from J, the gap between germline ends came to 8 bases. The CDR3 here is CASSVQGGEQYF. CDR3 bases: TGTGCCAGCAGCGTACAGGGCGGCGAGCAGTACTTC.

This chain connects TRBV6-1 to TRBJ2-2, with 11 bases identical to TRBD2. Germline trimming cut 5 bases from V and 4 bases from J; bases unmatched to any gene: 3. Per the germline V gene, CDR1 is MNHNS and CDR2 is SASEGT. This CDR3 contains 15 residues. CDR3 nucleotides: TGTGCCAGCAGTAGGCTAGCGGGGGGCACCGGGGAGCTGTTTTTT. It codes for CASSRLAGGTGELFF.

The chain recombines TRBV2 with TRBJ2-2; TRBD1 agrees at 8 bases. J lost 11 bases, V lost 10 bases, and 6 bases had no gene match. The CDR3 totals 11 residues. Germline assignment: CDR1 SNHLY and CDR2 FYNNEI. The CDR3 bases are TGTGCCAAACAGGGGGGCCGCGAGCTGTTTTTT. Protein: CAKQGGRELFF. Combining the CDR3 with reference TRBV2 and TRBJ2-2 gives the whole variable domain EPEVTQTPSHQVTQMGQEVILRCVPISNHLYFYWYRQILGQKVEFLVSFYNNEISEKSEIFDDQFSVERPDGSNFTLKIRSTKLEDSAMYFCAKQGGRELFFGEGSRLTVL.

The chain combines TRBV9 with TRBJ2-1, with TRBD1 matching 8 bases. The CDR3 runs to 15 residues. V dropped 0 bases and J dropped 4; count of bases not matched to a gene: 3. Looked up from germline, CDR1 is SGDLS and CDR2 is YYNGEE. The chain's CDR3 is CASSVDRTGYNEQFF. Written as DNA, the CDR3 is TGTGCCAGCAGCGTAGATAGGACAGGGTACAATGAGCAGTTCTTC.

The chain combines TRBV5-1 with TRBJ2-3; no clear D. This CDR3 region has 15 residues. Germline V gene lookup returns CDR1 SGHRS and CDR2 YFSETQ. V was clipped by 0 bases and J by 2 bases, with 10 bases between them. CDR3 sequence: CASSLAVSDTDTQYF. DNA of the CDR3: TGCGCCAGCAGCTTGGCCGTCTCCGACACAGATACGCAGTATTTT.

The chain joins TRBV5-1 to TRBJ2-7, with D unresolved. V lost 2 bases to trimming and J lost 1 base, with 10 bases between them. Germline assignment: CDR1 SGHRS and CDR2 YFSETQ. This CDR3 contains 14 residues. CDR3 sequence reads: CASSFADPSYEQYF. CDR3 bases: TGCGCCAGCAGCTTCGCGGACCCATCCTACGAGCAGTACTTC.

This clone has only one observation. The junction departs from germline at one end; a sequencing error may be responsible. The chain joins TRBV11-2 to TRBJ2-5; 7 bases agree with TRBD1. Looked up from germline, CDR1 is SGHAT and CDR2 is FQNNGV. This CDR3 region has 12 residues. CDR3 amino acids: CASSPRDSGGDF. Here the CDR3 DNA reads TGTGCCAGCAGCCCCCGGGACAGCGGCGGTGACTTC.

This rearrangement joins TRBV29-1 to TRBJ2-1; D not resolved. CDR3 length equals 11 residues. Per the germline V gene, CDR1 is SQVTM and CDR2 is ANQGSEA. This CDR3 is CSIIQYNEQFF. CDR3 coding DNA: TGCAGTATTATTCAGTACAATGAGCAGTTCTTC.